The 14 T cell receptor beta chains reported below all come from one sample, sequenced in a study of T cell responses to AZD1222 COVID-19 vaccine. The method was immunoSEQ multiplex PCR; TCRdb's version includes in-frame clones alone and lacks a portion of them. Altogether around 140,000 clones are present, 92% being singletons, with the ten largest covering under 3.5%. Sequencing used peripheral blood, obtained 28 days after the second AZD1222 dose. These receptors were collected from an adult who received the AZD1222 COVID-19 vaccine.

A note on this clone: At one of its ends the junction is not consistent with the germline gene, which may arise from a read error. The chain links TRBV7-6 to TRBJ2-2, with unresolved D. Looked up from germline, CDR1 is SGHVS and CDR2 is FNYEAQ. The CDR3 sequence is 12 residues long. CDR3 coding DNA: TGTGCCAGCAGTTTAGACACCGGGGAGCTGTTTTTT. It translates to CASSLDTGELFF.

V and J are TRBV6-5 and TRBJ1-5; D gene ambiguous. The V end was cut by 0 bases, the J end by 4 bases, with 4 bases between. Germline values: CDR1 MNHEY, CDR2 SVGAGI. This CDR3 comprises 13 residues. The CDR3 coding sequence is TGTGCCAGCAGTTACTCGAGAAATCAGCCCCAGCATTTT. It encodes CASSYSRNQPQHF.

The rearrangement links TRBV7-9 to TRBJ1-2; D remains ambiguous. Germline CDR1 SEHNR, CDR2 FQNEAQ (reference sequence). With 8 bases removed from V and 8 bases from J, the gap between germline ends came to 18 bases. There are 13 residues in the CDR3. The CDR3 sequence: CASDDDVGGGYTF. The CDR3 bases are TGTGCCAGCGACGATGATGTGGGTGGCGGCTACACCTTC.

In its sample, this clone was seen once. CDR3 sequence reads: CASSSKQALYGYTF. The CDR3 DNA is TGTGCCAGCAGCTCCAAACAGGCCCTCTATGGCTACACCTTC. The chain joins TRBV11-2 to TRBJ1-2; TRBD1 is a possible D gene (5 bases). V lost 4 bases and J 4 bases, leaving 13 bases between the germline ends. The CDR3 extends over 14 amino acids. The V gene's germline CDR1 is SGHAT and CDR2 FQNNGV. Using reference TRBV11-2 and TRBJ1-2 for the parts outside the CDR3, the full variable domain is EAGVAQSPRYKIIEKRQSVAFWCNPISGHATLYWYQQILGQGPKLLIQFQNNGVVDDSQLPKDRFSAERLKGVDSTLKIQPAKLEDSAVYLCASSSKQALYGYTFGSGTRLTVV.

V usage is TRBV11-3 and J usage is TRBJ2-1, with 14 nucleotides matching TRBD2. Germline V lookup: CDR1 SGHNT, CDR2 YENEEA. The CDR3 has 16 residues. Trimming cost V 1 base and J 7 bases; bases outside gene matches: 3. The CDR3 DNA follows: TGTGCCAGCAGCTTAGGGGGACTAGCGGGAGCTAATGAGCAGTTCTTC. Amino acids: CASSLGGLAGANEQFF. The full variable domain, its missing parts supplied by reference TRBV11-3 and TRBJ2-1, is EAGVVQSPRYKIIEKKQPVAFWCNPISGHNTLYWYLQNLGQGPELLIRYENEEAVDDSQLPKDRFSAERLKGVDSTLKIQPAELGDSAVYLCASSLGGLAGANEQFFGPGTRLTVL.

The chain joins TRBV30 to TRBJ2-1; D not resolved. The germline V and J ends were trimmed by 5 bases and 2 bases, with 10 bases remaining between them. Germline CDR1 is GTSNPN and CDR2 is SVGIG (reference sequence). The CDR3 loop spans 13 amino acids. The CDR3, as DNA: TGTGCCTGGGGCCCCGGAGCCTACAATGAGCAGTTCTTC. Its translation: CAWGPGAYNEQFF.

This chain joins TRBV7-3 and TRBJ2-7; D gene unclear. Germline values: CDR1 SGHTA, CDR2 FQGTGA. V lost 0 bases, J lost 6 bases, and 6 bases lay in between. The CDR3 spans 12 residues. The CDR3 nucleotides are TGTGCCAGCAGCTTAACTGGGCCCGAGCAGTACTTC. Translation gives CASSLTGPEQYF.

The chain links TRBV28 to TRBJ1-2, with D unresolved. Germline V lookup: CDR1 MDHEN, CDR2 SYDVKM. V was shortened by 5 bases and J by 3 bases, with 19 bases between the two germline ends. This CDR3 contains 16 residues. The CDR3 bases are TGTGCCAGCAGTCCCCTAGGAGGGCCCGAGGACTATGGCTACACCTTC. Protein sequence: CASSPLGGPEDYGYTF.

The chain couples TRBV30 to TRBJ1-1; D may be TRBD1 (5 bases). The V and J ends lost 1 base and 0 bases respectively, with 6 bases between them. The CDR3 is made up of 13 amino acids. Germline loops: CDR1 GTSNPN, CDR2 SVGIG (reference sequence). In nucleotides, the CDR3 is TGTGCCTGGAGTGAGGGACTGAACACTGAAGCTTTCTTT. Translation: CAWSEGLNTEAFF.

The chain links TRBV5-1 to TRBJ2-4; the match to TRBD2 covers 12 bases. Trimming at V came to 4 bases and at J to 8 bases, leaving 7 bases not matched to a gene. Germline V gene sequence: CDR1 SGHRS, CDR2 YFSETQ. The CDR3 sequence is 15 residues long. CDR3: CASSAMTSGSYIQYF. CDR3 nucleotides: TGCGCCAGCAGCGCCATGACTAGCGGGAGTTACATTCAGTACTTC.

This rearrangement joins TRBV5-1 to TRBJ1-3; D is unresolved. The CDR3 consists of 17 residues. V gave up 3 bases and J gave up 0 bases, with 16 bases separating them. From germline, CDR1 is SGHRS and CDR2 YFSETQ. The CDR3 nucleotides are TGCGCCAGCAGCTCCGCCGGCCAGGTCCTCTCTGGAAACACCATATATTTT. Its translation is CASSSAGQVLSGNTIYF.

The V call is TRBV11-2, the J call TRBJ2-1; 11 nucleotides match TRBD2. The CDR3 is 15 residues long. The germline gives CDR1 SGHAT, CDR2 FQNNGV. V lost 1 base and J lost 9; bases outside the gene matches: 5. CDR3 loop: CASSLVTSGSGEQFF. CDR3 bases: TGTGCCAGCAGCTTAGTCACTAGCGGGAGCGGTGAGCAGTTCTTC.

With respect to this clone: Other DNA sequences of this sample code for an identical CDR3. The chain recombines TRBV10-2 with TRBJ2-1; D ambiguous. Looked up from germline, CDR1 is WSHSY and CDR2 is SAAADI. The ends were cut back, 0 bases at V and 0 bases at J, with 9 bases in the middle. The CDR3 spans 16 residues. The CDR3 coding sequence is TGCGCCAGCAGTGAGTCTGGTGGAAGCTCCTACAATGAGCAGTTCTTC. Its protein product is CASSESGGSSYNEQFF.

The chain has TRBV19 and TRBJ2-2, with 9 bases identical to TRBD1. Germline V CDR1 and CDR2: LNHDA, SQIVND (reference sequence). The CDR3 has 15 residues. V gave up 7 bases and J gave up 4 bases; unmatched junction bases: 7. The CDR3 coding sequence is TGTGCCAGTACTGAGACAGGGGGTAGCACCGGGGAGCTGTTTTTT. It yields the protein CASTETGGSTGELFF. Together with reference TRBV19 and TRBJ2-2, the CDR3 gives the full variable domain: DGGITQSPKYLFRKEGQNVTLSCEQNLNHDAMYWYRQDPGQGLRLIYYSQIVNDFQKGDIAEGYSVSREKKESFPLTVTSAQKNPTAFYLCASTETGGSTGELFFGEGSRLTVL.